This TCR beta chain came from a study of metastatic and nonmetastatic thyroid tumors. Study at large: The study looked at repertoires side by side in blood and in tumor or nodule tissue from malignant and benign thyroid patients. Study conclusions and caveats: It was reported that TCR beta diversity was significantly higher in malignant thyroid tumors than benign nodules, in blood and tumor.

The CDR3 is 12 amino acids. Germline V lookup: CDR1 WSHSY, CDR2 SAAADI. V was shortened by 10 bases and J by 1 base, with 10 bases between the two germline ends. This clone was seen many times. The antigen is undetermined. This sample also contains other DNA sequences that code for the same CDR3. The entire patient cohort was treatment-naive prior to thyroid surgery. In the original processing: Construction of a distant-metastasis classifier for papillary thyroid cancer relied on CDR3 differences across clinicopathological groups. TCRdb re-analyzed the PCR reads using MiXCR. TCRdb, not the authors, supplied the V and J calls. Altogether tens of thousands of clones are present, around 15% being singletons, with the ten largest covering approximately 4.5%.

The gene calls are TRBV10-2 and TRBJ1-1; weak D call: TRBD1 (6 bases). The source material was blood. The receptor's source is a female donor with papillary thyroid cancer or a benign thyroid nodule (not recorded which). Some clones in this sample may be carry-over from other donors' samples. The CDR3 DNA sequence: TGCGCCACTTCGACAGGGAACACTGAAGCTTTCTTT. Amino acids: CATSTGNTEAFF.